This T cell receptor (beta chain) derives from a study of cytomegalovirus exposure and HLA in healthy donors. Turning to the study itself: A later analysis reported the approximately 120 validation repertoires used the same platform as the 666 first-cohort repertoires. Overall study results and limits: The dataset shows that most TCR sequences were rare, while some public TCRs occurred in many donors. Listed as cytomegalovirus-associated were 150 or so TCR beta chains.

The donors were part of the roughly 130-subject validation cohort, which stood apart from the roughly 730-subject first cohort. Concerning this clone itself: Its target is not known.

CDR3 length: 13 amino acids. Per germline, CDR1 MNHEY and CDR2 SVGAGI. Between the trimmed V and J ends, which lost 5 bases and 0 bases, there was a span of 8 bases. Assay: immunoSEQ multiplex PCR; the TCRdb copy retains only in-frame clones and omits some. Among roughly 150,000 clones listed, around 96% were seen once. The gene calls are TRBV6-5 and TRBJ2-7, with D unclear. This sequence was found in a woman younger than 35 in good health and CMV-seronegative. The sample consisted of PBMCs. Here the CDR3 reads CASSKFNSYEQYF. The CDR3 nucleotides are TGTGCCAGCAGTAAATTTAACTCCTACGAGCAGTACTTC.